There are many counts of the clone carrying this T cell receptor beta chain. Its antigen is currently unknown. It was uncontrolled infection, other autoimmune disease, pregnancy or lactation that excluded patients. Amplification of TCR beta CDR3 regions was performed using RNA transcripts as template. TCR CDR3 underwent first-round RT-PCR with the HTBI primer set. TCRdb re-analysed the multiplex PCR reads in MiXCR, keeping a single row per CDR3 protein. The repertoire holds roughly 580,000 distinct CDR3 sequences, with just over 45% as singletons. The source of the sample is a study of T cells in Graves' hyperthyroidism and ophthalmopathy. Study-level points and caveats: The model predicted ophthalmopathy a median around six months before onset.

Germline V gives CDR1 SQVTM, CDR2 ANQGSEA. The CDR3 runs to 13 residues. Trimming removed 4 bases at V and 3 bases at J, with 12 bases between. The source is a woman younger than 30 with Graves' hyperthyroidism. The chain links TRBV29-1 to TRBJ1-1; the D gene is possibly TRBD1 (6 bases). Sequences were obtained from peripheral blood or thyroid tissue (not recorded which). In nucleotides, the CDR3 is TGCAGCGTTGGAGAGAGGGGGTACACTGAAGCTTTCTTT. This sequence encodes CSVGERGYTEAFF.